The T cell receptor beta chain under discussion was sequenced for a study of beta chain features in type 1 diabetes. Study-level results: Type 1 diabetes patients had moderately but significantly shorter TCRB CDR3s in all four CD4+ subsets.

Since all of the isolated RNA was reverse transcribed, expressed TCRB transcripts were what got sequenced. Measured with immunoSEQ multiplex PCR; TCRdb has only the in-frame clones, and not every one. The sample has some 270,000 clones, 11% seen once; the top ten hold 0.017%. CDR3 length: 16 amino acids. V lost 3 bases to trimming and J lost 0 bases; unmatched junction nucleotides: 5. Germline values: CDR1 SGHTA, CDR2 FQGTGA. This clone was counted between two and nine times. What it recognizes is unknown. The rearrangement joins TRBV7-3 to TRBJ2-1; 7 bases are a match to TRBD2. Sequencing was done on a sample of naive CD4+ T cells from blood. This TCR was sampled from a man aged 30-40 years with type 1 diabetes. CDR3 protein: CASSFSGSSSYNEQFF. In DNA, the CDR3 is TGTGCCAGCAGCTTTAGCGGGTCGAGCTCCTACAATGAGCAGTTCTTC.